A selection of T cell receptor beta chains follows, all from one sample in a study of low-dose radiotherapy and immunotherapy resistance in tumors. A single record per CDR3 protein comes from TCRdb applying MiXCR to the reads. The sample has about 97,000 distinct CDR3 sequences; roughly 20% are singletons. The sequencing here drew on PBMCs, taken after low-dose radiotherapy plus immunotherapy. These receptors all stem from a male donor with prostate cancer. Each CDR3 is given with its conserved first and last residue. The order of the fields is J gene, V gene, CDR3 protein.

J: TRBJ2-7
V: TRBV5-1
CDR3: CASSPQGSGEQYF

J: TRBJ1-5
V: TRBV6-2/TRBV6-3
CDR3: CASSYSGGPQHF

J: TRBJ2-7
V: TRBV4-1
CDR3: CASSLHSGLSYEQYF

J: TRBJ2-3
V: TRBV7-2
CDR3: CASSPTVSGDTQYF

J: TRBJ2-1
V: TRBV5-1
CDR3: CASSWTPGQGANEQFF

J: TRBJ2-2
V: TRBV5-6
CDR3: CASSLYLATGELFFF

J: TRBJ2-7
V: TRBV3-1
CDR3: CASTSGPYEQYF

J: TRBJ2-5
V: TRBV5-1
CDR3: CASSRVGQETQYF

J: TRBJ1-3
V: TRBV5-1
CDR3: CASSLGASSGNTIYF

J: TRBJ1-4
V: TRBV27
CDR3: CASSPRQTEKLFF

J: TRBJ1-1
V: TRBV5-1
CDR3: CASSDYTGGTEAFF

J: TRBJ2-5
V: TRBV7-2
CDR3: CASSSPAAGGQETQYF

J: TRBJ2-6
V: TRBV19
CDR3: CATTESSGANVLTF

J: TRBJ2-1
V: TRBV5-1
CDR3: CASSGRRSSYNEQFF

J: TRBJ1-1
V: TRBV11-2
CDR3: CASSETGVEAFF

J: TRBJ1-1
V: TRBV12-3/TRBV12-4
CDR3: CASSLEVNTEAFF

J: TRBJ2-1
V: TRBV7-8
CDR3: CASSSREGMDEQFF

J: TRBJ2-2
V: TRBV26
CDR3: CATTTTGETGELFF

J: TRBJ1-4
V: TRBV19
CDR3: CASSSSATNEKLFF

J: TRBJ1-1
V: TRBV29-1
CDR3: CSVENLEGMNTEAFF

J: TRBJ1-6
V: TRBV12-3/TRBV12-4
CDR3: CASSLANSPLHF

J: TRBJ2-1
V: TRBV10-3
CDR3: CAISGTGNEQFF

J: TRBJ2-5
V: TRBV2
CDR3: CASTLESGPQETQYF

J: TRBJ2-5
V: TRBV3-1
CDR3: CASSQGLASYQETQYF

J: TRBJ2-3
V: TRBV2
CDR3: CASTYAGDTQYF